The clone carrying this TCR beta chain was seen ten or more times. Its antigen is still unknown. The read ends 3 residues shy of where the CDR3 ends; the end is completed using the germline J gene. The data derive from a study of T cell clonality in common variable immunodeficiency. Notes on the study in general: Fewer TCRbeta clones were shared among CVID subjects than controls. Fewer deletions and N-nucleotide insertions were reportedly seen in common variable immunodeficiency TCR beta sequences. CVID subjects had higher TCRbeta clonality than healthy controls, most marked in about a third.

Sequencing was performed with immunoSEQ multiplex PCR; in TCRdb, only in-frame clones are kept and a portion is missing. This sample carries about 64,000 clones, none of them present only once. The CDR3 extends over 15 amino acids. From germline, CDR1 is KGHSH and CDR2 LQKENI. With 5 bases clipped from V and 0 bases from J, the junction kept 5 bases outside the gene matches. Most patients and controls had Caucasian heritage. Sequencing used peripheral blood mononuclear cells. The chain employs TRBV18 and TRBJ1-2; 8 bases match TRBD1. This TCR came from a person between 18 and 69 years old in good health. CDR3 DNA (partial): TGTGCCAGCTCAGAGGGGACAGGAGCTAACTATGGC. It yields the protein CASSEGTGANYG. The entire CDR3 protein reads CASSEGTGANYGYTF.